The 10 T cell receptor beta chains below all came from one sample that was sequenced in a study of blood T cell repertoires in COVID-19. TCRdb's table, derived via immunoSEQ multiplex PCR, lists solely in-frame clones and lacks some. The table lists approximately 44,000 clones, approximately 89% of them singletons. The specimen sequenced was peripheral blood. Every receptor here comes from a woman at least 80 years old with acute or convalescent COVID-19.

This sequence joins TRBV7-2 and TRBJ2-5; D unclear. V shed 2 bases and J shed 5 bases, with 3 bases lying between them. Per germline, CDR1 SGHTA and CDR2 FQGNSA. The CDR3 is made up of 11 amino acids. The CDR3 DNA follows: TGTGCCAGCAGCTTAACTGAGACCCAGTACTTC. It encodes CASSLTETQYF.

The chain recombines TRBV20-1 with TRBJ1-2; the match to TRBD1 covers 9 bases. Per the germline V gene, CDR1 is DFQATT and CDR2 is SNEGSKA (reference sequence). The CDR3 covers 11 residues. V shed 4 bases, J shed 7 bases, and the junction held 1 base outside the gene matches. Here the CDR3 reads CSANRGLGYTF. The CDR3 DNA follows: TGCAGTGCTAACAGGGGGCTTGGCTACACCTTC.

The chain links TRBV4-2 to TRBJ2-1; D is perhaps TRBD2 (5 bases). CDR3 length: 17 residues. The germline V gene has CDR1 LGHNA and CDR2 YNFKEQ. The V gene lost 0 bases and the J gene lost 5 bases, with 17 bases spanning the gap. The CDR3 sequence: CASSQDASSKLNNEQFF. The DNA for the CDR3 is TGTGCCAGCAGCCAAGATGCTAGCTCCAAGCTGAACAATGAGCAGTTCTTC.

The genes are TRBV19 and TRBJ2-1; 7 bases map to TRBD2. The CDR3 has 15 amino acids. V was pared by 4 bases and J by 9 bases, with 12 bases of the junction left unmatched. Germline V gene data show CDR1 as LNHDA and CDR2 as SQIVND (reference sequence). The CDR3 spells CASSTPRGRAGEQFF. The CDR3 DNA reads TGTGCCAGTAGTACACCTCGGGGGAGGGCAGGTGAGCAGTTCTTC.

The J gene is TRBJ2-1, the V gene TRBV11-1; 7 positions match TRBD1. The CDR3 sequence is 15 residues long. V was clipped by 5 bases and J by 7 bases; unmatched bases: 11. Germline loops: CDR1 SGHAT, CDR2 FQDESV (reference sequence). This chain's CDR3 is CASSAADRVENEQFF. Written as DNA, the CDR3 is TGTGCCAGCAGCGCAGCCGACAGGGTAGAAAATGAGCAGTTCTTC.

The chain uses TRBV10-1 and TRBJ2-5, with TRBD2 matching 10 bases. The CDR3 runs to 16 residues. V gave up 3 bases and J gave up 5 bases; unmatched junction bases: 9. The germline CDR1 and CDR2 sequences are WNHNN and SYGVQD (reference sequence). The CDR3 nucleotides read TGCGCCAGCAGTGACCGACTAGCGGGCCCCTCGGAGACCCAGTACTTC. It yields the protein CASSDRLAGPSETQYF.

The chain joins TRBV5-5 to TRBJ1-4; D call uncertain. Germline V lookup: CDR1 SGHKS, CDR2 YYEKEE (reference sequence). V gave up 7 bases and J gave up 8 bases, with 18 bases separating them. This CDR3 spans 14 amino acids. CDR3 in amino acids: CASGSGELTEKLFF. The CDR3 DNA follows: TGTGCCAGCGGTTCGGGAGAGCTGACCGAAAAACTGTTTTTT.

The V and J genes are TRBV6-5 and TRBJ1-2; D may be TRBD1 (6 bases). The CDR3 consists of 15 residues. Germline lookup yields CDR1 MNHEY and CDR2 SVGAGI. With 2 bases removed from V and 5 bases from J, the gap between germline ends came to 15 bases. The CDR3 loop reads CASSYRQGLGYGYTF. The DNA of the CDR3 is TGTGCCAGCAGTTACAGGCAGGGGCTAGGGTATGGCTACACCTTC.

The gene calls are TRBV7-9 and TRBJ2-5; D gene ambiguous. V was cut by 5 bases and J by 5 bases, with 9 bases left in between. Looked up from germline, CDR1 is SEHNR and CDR2 is FQNEAQ (reference sequence). The CDR3 loop spans 12 amino acids. CDR3 coding DNA: TGTGCCAGCAGCCCACACGGGGAGACCCAGTACTTC. Amino acid sequence: CASSPHGETQYF.

This clone was found once. This chain uses TRBV28 with TRBJ2-7, with D tentatively TRBD1 (5 bases). V lost 5 bases and J lost 2, with 13 bases in between. The CDR3 sequence is 14 residues long. Per the germline V gene, CDR1 is MDHEN and CDR2 is SYDVKM. The CDR3 DNA follows: TGTGCCAGCAGTGGCAAGAGACAGCCCTACGAGCAGTACGTC. Translating it yields CASSGKRQPYEQYV.